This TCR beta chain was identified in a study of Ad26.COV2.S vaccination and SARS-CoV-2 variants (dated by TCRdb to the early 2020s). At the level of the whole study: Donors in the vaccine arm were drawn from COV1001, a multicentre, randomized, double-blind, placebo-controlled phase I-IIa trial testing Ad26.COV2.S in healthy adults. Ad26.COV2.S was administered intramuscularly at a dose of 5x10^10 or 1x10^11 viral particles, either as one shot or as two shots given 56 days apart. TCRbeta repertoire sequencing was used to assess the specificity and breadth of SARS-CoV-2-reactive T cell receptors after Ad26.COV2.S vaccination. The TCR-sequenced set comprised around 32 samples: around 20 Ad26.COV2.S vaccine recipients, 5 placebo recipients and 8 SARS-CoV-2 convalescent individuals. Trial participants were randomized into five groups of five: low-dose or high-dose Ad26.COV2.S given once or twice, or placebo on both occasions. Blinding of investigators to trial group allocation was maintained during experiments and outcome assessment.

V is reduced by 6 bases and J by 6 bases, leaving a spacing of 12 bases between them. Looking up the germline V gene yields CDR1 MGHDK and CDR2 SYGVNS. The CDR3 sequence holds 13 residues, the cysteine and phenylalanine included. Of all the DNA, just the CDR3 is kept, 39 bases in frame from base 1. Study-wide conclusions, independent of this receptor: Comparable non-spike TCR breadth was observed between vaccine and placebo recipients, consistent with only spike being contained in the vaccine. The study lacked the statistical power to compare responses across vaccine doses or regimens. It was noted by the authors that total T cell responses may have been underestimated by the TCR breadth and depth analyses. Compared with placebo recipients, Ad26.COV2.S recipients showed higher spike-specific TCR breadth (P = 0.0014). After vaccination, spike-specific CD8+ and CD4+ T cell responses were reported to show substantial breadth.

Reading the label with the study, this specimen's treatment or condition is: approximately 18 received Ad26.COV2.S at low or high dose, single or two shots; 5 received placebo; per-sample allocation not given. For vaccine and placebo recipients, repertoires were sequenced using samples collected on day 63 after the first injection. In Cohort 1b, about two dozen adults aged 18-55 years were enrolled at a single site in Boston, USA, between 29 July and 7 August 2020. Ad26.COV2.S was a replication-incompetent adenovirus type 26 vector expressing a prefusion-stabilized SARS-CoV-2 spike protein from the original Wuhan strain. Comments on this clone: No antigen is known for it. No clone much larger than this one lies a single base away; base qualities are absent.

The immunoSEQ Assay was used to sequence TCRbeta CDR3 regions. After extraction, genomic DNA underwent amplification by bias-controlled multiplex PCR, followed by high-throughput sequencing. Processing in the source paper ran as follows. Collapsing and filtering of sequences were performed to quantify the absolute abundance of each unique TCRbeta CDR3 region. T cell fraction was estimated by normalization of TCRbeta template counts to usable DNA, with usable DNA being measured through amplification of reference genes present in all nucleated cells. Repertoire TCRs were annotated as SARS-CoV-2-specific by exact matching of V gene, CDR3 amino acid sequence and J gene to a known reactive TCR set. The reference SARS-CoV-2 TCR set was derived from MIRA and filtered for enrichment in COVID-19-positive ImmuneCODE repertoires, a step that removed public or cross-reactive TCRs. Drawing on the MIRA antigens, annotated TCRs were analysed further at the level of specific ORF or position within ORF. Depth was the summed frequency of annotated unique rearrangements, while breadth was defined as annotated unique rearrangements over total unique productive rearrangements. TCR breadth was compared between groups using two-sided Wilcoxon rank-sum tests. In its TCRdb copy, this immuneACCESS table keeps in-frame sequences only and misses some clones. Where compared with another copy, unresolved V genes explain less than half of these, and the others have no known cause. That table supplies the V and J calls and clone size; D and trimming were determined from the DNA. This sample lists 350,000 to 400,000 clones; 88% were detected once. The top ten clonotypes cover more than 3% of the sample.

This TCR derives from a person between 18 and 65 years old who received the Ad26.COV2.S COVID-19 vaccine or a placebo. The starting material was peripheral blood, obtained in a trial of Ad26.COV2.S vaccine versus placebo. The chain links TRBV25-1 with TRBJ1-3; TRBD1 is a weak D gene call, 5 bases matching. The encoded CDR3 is CASRGPGENTIYF. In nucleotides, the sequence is TGTGCCAGCAGAGGACCGGGGGAAAACACCATATATTTT.